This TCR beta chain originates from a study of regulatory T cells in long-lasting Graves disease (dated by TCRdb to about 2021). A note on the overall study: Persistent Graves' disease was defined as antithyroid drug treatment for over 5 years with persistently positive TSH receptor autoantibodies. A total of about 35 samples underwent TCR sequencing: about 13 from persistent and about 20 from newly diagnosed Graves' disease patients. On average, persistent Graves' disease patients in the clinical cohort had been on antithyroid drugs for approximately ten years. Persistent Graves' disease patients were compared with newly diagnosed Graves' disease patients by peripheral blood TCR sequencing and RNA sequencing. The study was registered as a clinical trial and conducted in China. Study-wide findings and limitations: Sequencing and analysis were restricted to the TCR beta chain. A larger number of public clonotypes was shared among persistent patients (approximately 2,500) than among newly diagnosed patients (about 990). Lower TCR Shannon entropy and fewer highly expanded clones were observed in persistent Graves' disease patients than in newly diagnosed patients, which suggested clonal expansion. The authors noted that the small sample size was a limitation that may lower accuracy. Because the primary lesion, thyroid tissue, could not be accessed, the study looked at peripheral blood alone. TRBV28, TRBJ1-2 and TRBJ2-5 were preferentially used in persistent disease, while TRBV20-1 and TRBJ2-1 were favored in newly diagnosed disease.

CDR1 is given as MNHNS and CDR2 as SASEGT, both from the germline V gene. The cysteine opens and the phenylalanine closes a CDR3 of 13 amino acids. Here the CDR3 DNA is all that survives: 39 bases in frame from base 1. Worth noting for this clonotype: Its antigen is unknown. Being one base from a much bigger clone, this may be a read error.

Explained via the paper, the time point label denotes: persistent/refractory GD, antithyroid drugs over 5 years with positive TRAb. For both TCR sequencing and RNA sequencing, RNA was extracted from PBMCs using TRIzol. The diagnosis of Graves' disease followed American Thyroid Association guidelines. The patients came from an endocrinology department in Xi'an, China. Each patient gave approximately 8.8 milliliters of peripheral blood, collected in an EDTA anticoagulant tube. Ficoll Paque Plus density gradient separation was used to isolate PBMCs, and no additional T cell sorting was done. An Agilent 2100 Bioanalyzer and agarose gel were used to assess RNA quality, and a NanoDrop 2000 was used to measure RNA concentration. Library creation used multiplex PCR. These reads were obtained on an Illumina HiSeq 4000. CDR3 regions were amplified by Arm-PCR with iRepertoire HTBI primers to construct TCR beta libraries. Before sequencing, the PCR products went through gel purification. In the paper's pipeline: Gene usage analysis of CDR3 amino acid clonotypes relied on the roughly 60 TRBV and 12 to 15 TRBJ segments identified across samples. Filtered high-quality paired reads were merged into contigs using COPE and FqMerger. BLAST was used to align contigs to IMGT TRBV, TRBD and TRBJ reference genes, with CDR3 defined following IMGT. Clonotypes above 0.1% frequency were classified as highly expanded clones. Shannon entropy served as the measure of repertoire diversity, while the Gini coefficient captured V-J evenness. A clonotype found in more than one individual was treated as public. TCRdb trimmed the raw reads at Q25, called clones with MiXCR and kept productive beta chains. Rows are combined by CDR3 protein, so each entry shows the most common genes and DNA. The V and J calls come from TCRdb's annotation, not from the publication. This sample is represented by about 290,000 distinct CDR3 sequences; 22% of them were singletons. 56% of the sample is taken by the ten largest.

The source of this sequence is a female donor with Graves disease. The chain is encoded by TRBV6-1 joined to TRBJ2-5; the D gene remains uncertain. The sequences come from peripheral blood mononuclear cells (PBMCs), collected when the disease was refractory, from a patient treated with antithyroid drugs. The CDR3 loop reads CVSSATYQETQYF. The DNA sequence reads TGTGTCAGCAGTGCGACGTACCAAGAGACCCAGTACTTC.